This TCR beta chain was identified during a study of graft-versus-host responses after intestinal transplantation. Across the study: Grafts that recipients had were multivisceral, liver-intestinal, or isolated intestinal transplants.

Method: immunoSEQ multiplex PCR; TCRdb's copy keeps in-frame clones and lacks some. The sample consists of 80,000 to 85,000 clones, 75% to 95% of them appearing once. V lost 3 bases, J lost 3 bases, and 14 bases lay in between. CDR1 and CDR2 (germline): SGHRS, YFSETQ. CDR3 length: 15 residues. In the case of this clone: Antigen specificity is unknown.

Study observations and caveats: Within the allografts of patients who had graft-donor T cell macrochimerism, graft-versus-host to host-versus-graft clonal ratios were high.

The receptor comes from a human donor who received an intestinal transplant. The chain is built from TRBV5-1 and TRBJ2-3; unclear D gene. The sequencing here drew on unstimulated CD4+ T cells sorted from spleen or lymph node cells, taken before intestinal transplant. The chain's CDR3 is CASSSVSSLTDTQYF. The DNA of the CDR3 is TGCGCCAGCAGCTCTGTTTCCTCCTTAACAGATACGCAGTATTTT.